This T cell receptor (beta chain) was obtained from a study of blood T cell repertoires in COVID-19. Study-level information: Collection of acute and convalescent COVID-19 samples took place in the United States, Italy and Spain. In each case, the material was cDNA or gDNA derived from T cells, B-cell-depleted T cells, or PBMCs.

Per the original data handling: Quantification of nucleated cells was approximated via reference gene primer amplification. Generated by immunoSEQ multiplex PCR, the TCRdb table keeps only in-frame clones and is missing some. That table is the source of V, J and clone size, and D and trimming were worked out from the DNA. The sample includes roughly 150,000 clones, over 75% seen only once; the top ten take 40% to 55%. The source material was peripheral blood. The origin of this receptor is a human donor in a cohort sampled during active COVID-19.

CDR3 coding DNA: TGCAGTCAGCGGGGGGAAGGAGATACGCAGTATTTT. This codes for CSQRGEGDTQYF. The V call is TRBV29-1, the J call TRBJ2-3; 9 positions match TRBD2. The CDR3 spans 12 residues. Germline lookup yields CDR1 SQVTM and CDR2 ANQGSEA.